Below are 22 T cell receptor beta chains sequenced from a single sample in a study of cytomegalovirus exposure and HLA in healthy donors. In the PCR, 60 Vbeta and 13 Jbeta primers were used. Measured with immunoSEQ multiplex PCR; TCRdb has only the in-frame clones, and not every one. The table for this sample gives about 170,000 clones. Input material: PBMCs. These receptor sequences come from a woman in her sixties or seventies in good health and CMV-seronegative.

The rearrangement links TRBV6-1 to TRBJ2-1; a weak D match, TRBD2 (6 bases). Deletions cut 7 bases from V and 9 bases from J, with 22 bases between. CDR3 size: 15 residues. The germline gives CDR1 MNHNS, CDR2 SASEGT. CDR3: CASMRPGIARGEQFF. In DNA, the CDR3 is TGTGCCAGCATGAGGCCCGGGATCGCGCGGGGTGAGCAGTTCTTC.

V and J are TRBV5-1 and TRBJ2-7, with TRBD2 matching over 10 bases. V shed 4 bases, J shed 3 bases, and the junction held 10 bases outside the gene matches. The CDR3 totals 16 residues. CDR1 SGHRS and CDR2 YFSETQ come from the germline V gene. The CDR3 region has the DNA TGCGCCAGCAGCCCACCGGGACTAGCGACCGTCTACGAGCAGTACTTC. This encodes CASSPPGLATVYEQYF.

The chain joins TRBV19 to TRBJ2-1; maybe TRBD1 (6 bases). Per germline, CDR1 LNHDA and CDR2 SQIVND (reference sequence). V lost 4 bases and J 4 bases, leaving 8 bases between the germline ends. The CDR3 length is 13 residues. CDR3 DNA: TGTGCCAGTAGTAAGGGGGTATACAATGAGCAGTTCTTC. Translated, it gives CASSKGVYNEQFF.

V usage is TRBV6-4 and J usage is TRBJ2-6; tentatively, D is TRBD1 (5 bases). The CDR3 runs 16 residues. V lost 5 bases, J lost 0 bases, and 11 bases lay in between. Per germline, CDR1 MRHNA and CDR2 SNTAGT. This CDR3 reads CASSMGPRSGANVLTF. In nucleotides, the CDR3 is TGTGCCAGCAGTATGGGGCCCCGCTCTGGGGCCAACGTCCTGACTTTC.

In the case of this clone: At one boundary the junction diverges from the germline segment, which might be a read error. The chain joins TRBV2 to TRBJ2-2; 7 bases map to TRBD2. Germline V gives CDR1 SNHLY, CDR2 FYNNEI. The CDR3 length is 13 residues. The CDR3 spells CATLQRTGGGLFF. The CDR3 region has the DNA TGTGCCACCCTCCAAAGAACAGGCGGGGGGCTGTTTTTT.

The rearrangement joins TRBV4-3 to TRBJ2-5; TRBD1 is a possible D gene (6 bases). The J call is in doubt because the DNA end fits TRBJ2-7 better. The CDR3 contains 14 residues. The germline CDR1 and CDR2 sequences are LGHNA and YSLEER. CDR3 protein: CASSLSAGAYEQYF. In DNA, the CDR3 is TGCGCCAGCAGCCTCTCGGCAGGGGCCTACGAGCAGTACTTC.

The CDR3 protein is CASSESGGAFWNTIYF. CDR3 bases: TGTGCCAGCAGCGAATCAGGGGGCGCGTTTTGGAACACCATATATTTT. The chain uses TRBV7-9 and TRBJ1-3; 8 bases line up with TRBD1. J gave up 7 bases and V 5 bases, and 13 bases lay outside the gene matches. This CDR3 region has 16 residues. Germline V gene sequence: CDR1 SEHNR, CDR2 FQNEAQ (reference sequence). The entire variable domain, with the rest obtained from reference TRBV7-9 and TRBJ1-3, is as follows: DTGVSQNPRHKITKRGQNVTFRCDPISEHNRLYWYRQTLGQGPEFLTYFQNEAQLEKSRLLSDRFSAERPKGSFSTLEIQRTEQGDSAMYLCASSESGGAFWNTIYFGEGSWLTVV.

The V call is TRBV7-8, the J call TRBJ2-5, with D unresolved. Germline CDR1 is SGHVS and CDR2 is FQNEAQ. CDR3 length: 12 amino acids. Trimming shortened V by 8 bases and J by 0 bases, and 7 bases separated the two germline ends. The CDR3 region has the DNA TGTGCCAGCCAATACTACCAAGAGACCCAGTACTTC. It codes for CASQYYQETQYF.

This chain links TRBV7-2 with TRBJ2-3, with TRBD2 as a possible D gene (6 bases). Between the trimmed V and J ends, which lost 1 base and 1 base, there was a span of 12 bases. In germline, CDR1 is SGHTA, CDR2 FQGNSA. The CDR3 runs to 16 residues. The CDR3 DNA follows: TGTGCCAGCAGCTTAGTTTTCCAGCGGGGCACAGATACGCAGTATTTT. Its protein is CASSLVFQRGTDTQYF.

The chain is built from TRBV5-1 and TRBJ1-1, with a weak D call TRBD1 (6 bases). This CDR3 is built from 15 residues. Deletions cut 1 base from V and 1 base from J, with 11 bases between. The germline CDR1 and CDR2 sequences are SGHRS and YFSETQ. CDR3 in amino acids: CASSLFPTGNTEAFF. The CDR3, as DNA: TGCGCCAGCAGCTTGTTTCCGACAGGGAACACTGAAGCTTTCTTT.

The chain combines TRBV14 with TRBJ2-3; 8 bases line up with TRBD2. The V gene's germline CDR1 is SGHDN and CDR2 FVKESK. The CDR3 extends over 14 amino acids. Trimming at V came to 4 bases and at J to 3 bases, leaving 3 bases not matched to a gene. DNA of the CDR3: TGTGCCAGCAGCCCCCGGGGGGGGACAGATACGCAGTATTTT. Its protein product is CASSPRGGTDTQYF.

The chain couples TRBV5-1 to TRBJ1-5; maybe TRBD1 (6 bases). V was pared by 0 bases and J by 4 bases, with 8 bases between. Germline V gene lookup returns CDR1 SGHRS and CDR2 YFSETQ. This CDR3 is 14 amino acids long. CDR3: CASSLGGQNQPQHF. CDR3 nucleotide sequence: TGCGCCAGCAGCTTGGGGGGACAAAATCAGCCCCAGCATTTT.

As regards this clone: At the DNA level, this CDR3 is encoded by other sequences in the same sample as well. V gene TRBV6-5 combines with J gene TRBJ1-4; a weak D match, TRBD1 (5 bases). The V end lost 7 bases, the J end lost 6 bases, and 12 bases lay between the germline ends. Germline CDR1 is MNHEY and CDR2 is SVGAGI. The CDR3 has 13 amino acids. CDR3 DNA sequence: TGTGCCAGCATGGGGGGGACGGATGAAAAACTGTTTTTT. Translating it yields CASMGGTDEKLFF.

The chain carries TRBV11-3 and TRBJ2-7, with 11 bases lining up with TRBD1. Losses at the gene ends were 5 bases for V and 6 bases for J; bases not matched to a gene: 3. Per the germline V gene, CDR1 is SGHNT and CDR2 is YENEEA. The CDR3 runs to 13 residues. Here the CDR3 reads CASSAGQGGEQYF. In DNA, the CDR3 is TGTGCCAGCAGCGCGGGACAGGGGGGCGAGCAGTACTTC.

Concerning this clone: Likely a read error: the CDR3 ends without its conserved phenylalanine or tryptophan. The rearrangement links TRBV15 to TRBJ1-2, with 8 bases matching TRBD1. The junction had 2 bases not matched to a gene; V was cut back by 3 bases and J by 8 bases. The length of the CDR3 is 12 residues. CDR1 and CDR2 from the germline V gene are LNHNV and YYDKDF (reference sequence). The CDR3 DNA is TGTGCCACCAGCAGGACAGGGGAAGGCTACACCTCC. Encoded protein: CATSRTGEGYTS.

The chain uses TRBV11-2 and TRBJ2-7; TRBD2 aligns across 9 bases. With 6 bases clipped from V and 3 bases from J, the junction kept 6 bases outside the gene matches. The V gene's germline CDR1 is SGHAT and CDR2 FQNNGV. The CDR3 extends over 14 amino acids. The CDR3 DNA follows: TGTGCCAGCAGTATCCCGACTAGCGGCTACGAGCAGTACTTC. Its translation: CASSIPTSGYEQYF. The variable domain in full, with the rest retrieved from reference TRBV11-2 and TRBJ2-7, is EAGVAQSPRYKIIEKRQSVAFWCNPISGHATLYWYQQILGQGPKLLIQFQNNGVVDDSQLPKDRFSAERLKGVDSTLKIQPAKLEDSAVYLCASSIPTSGYEQYFGPGTRLTVT.

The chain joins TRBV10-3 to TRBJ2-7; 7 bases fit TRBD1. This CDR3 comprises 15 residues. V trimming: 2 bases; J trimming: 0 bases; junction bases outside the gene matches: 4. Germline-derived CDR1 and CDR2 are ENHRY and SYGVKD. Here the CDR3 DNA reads TGTGCCATCAGTGAGCCGGGACAGAGCTCCTACGAGCAGTACTTC. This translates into CAISEPGQSSYEQYF.

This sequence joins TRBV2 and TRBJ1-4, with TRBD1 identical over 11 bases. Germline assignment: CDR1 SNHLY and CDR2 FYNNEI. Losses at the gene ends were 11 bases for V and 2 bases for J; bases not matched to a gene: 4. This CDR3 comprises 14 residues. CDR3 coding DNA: TGTGCCGGACAGGGGGCGCCGACTAATGAAAAACTGTTTTTT. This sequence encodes CAGQGAPTNEKLFF.

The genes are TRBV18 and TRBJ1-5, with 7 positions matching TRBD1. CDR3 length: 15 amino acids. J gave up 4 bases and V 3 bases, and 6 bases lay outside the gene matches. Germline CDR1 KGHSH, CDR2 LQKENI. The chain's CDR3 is CASSPGQVRNQPQHF. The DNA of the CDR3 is TGTGCCAGCTCACCCGGACAGGTTAGGAATCAGCCCCAGCATTTT.

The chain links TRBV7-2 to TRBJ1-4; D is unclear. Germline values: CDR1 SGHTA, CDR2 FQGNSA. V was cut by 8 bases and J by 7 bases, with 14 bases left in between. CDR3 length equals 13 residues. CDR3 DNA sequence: TGTGCCAGCGTACGAGGGCTTGGTGAAAAACTGTTTTTT. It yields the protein CASVRGLGEKLFF.

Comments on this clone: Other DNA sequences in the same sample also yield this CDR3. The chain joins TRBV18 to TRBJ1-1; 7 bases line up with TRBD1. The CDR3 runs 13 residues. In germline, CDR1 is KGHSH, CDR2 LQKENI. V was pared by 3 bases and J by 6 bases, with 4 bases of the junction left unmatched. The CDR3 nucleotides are TGTGCCAGCTCACCGGGACAGCAGGCTGAAGCTTTCTTT. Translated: CASSPGQQAEAFF.

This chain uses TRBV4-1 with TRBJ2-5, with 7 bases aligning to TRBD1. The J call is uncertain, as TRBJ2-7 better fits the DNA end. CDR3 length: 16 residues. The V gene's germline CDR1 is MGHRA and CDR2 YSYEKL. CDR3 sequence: CASSQAWAGGSYEQYF. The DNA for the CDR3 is TGCGCCAGCAGCCAAGCCTGGGCAGGGGGCTCCTACGAGCAGTACTTC.